The present T cell receptor beta chain was sequenced within a study of CD8 T cell repertoires and HIV-1 epitope variants. Study as a whole: Separate wells received one of Twenty-five Gag or Nef variant peptides.

The ends were cut back, 0 bases at V and 7 bases at J, with 10 bases in the middle. The germline CDR1 and CDR2 sequences are GTSNPN and SVGIG (reference sequence). This CDR3 region has 14 residues. A word on this clone: Its antigen is undetermined.

Survey-depth immunoSEQ sequencing covered TCR beta CDR3 regions. TCRdb's copy holds only in-frame clones and misses some; the assay was immunoSEQ multiplex PCR. This repertoire shows thousands of clones, 65% to 80% found once; its top ten account for about 42%. This TCR was recovered from a male donor with HIV. Sequenced: cultured CD8+ T cells derived from PBMCs. The rearrangement joins TRBV30 to TRBJ1-6; D gene unclear. The CDR3: CAWSVNSANSPLHF. CDR3 DNA sequence: TGTGCCTGGAGTGTAAACAGTGCCAATTCACCCCTCCACTTT.